This T cell receptor beta chain was recovered during a study of cytomegalovirus exposure and HLA in healthy donors (dated by TCRdb to about 2017). For the wider study: In an earlier analysis of approximately 500 of the donors, roughly 300 Gb of sequence data and 90 million to 130 million unique TCR beta sequences from roughly 200 million T cells were reported. Typing coverage differed by locus: A, B, C, DRB1 and DQB1 were typed in roughly 620-630 donors, DQA1 in 522, DPA1 in approximately 610, and DPB1 in 450 to 480. The study profiled the T cell repertoires of hundreds of subjects by immunosequencing and related them to cytomegalovirus serostatus. A later analysis re-analyzed previously published TCR beta repertoires from 666 donors and added high-resolution HLA genotyping to study TCR occurrence patterns. Several DR-DQ haplotypes were treated as single units for association and clustering because of strong linkage in the cohort. Among the approximately 420 genotyped donors, 81% belonged to the genetic ancestry cluster associated with self-reported Caucasian donors. The aim of the study was to test whether cataloging public T cell receptors could identify signatures of past pathogen exposure. Donor age, sex, ethnicity and CMV serostatus were compiled together with the repertoire data. In the later analysis, no new phenotypic data were used to find candidate immune exposures; instead, reliance was placed on TCR beta sequences and their occurrence across donors. HLA typing covered class I and class II loci at four-digit resolution. An earlier analysis of 587 of the donors used high-throughput TCR beta sequencing to judge whether each TCR beta V gene segment behaved as functional or pseudogenic. In addition to the first cohort of approximately 650 subjects, a separate validation cohort of approximately 130 different subjects was used. All discovery cohort repertoires had been generated using a single sequencing platform. A later genetic analysis took genome-wide SNP genotypes for 398 of the 666 donors and used that subset as a discovery cohort. About 320 gigabases of sequencing data and tens of millions of unique TCR sequences were included in an early release covering roughly 700 HLA-typed donors. Across 300 to 400 genotyped donors of the cohort, an average of about 220,000 unique TCR beta nucleotide sequences per donor were sequenced, and around 19% of those sequences were non-productive. High-throughput TCR immunosequencing, statistical association of individual TCRs with disease status, and machine learning were combined to predict cytomegalovirus infection status.

Paper-wide results and their limitations: In a later analysis, most CMV-associated TCR beta chains were found to appear HLA-restricted, with HLA associations seemingly driven largely by CMV exposure. In this cohort, only TCR beta chains were sequenced, and detectable features were limited by the absence of alpha or paired-chain data. Most TCR sequences were seen in very few donors, while some public TCRs were found in many individuals. In vitro tests confirmed that a few of the cytomegalovirus-associated TCR beta chains recognize cytomegalovirus antigens. An association between a missense DCLRE1C variant and V-gene and J-gene trimming of TCR beta chains was found in a later genetic analysis and replicated in an independent cohort. In a later analysis, several top co-occurrence clusters were reported to appear linked to parvovirus B19, influenza, CMV and Epstein-Barr virus. It was suggested by the authors that the approach could potentially be generalized to other disease states and immunological phenotypes. The study gave a list of about 170 TCR beta chains associated with cytomegalovirus. In a later analysis, about 17,000 TCR beta sequences were associated with specific HLA alleles at a false discovery rate of 0.05. The sequencing pipeline was judged likely to have produced a cluster of highly shared sequence variants as a technical artifact. Linkage disequilibrium might explain the correlated functional status among segregating V segments, but an unknown experimental factor could not be excluded. In a later analysis, HLA-associated TCR beta chains showed more clonal expansion and lower generation probabilities than non-associated chains that were equally common. In a later genetic analysis, fewer N-insertions in productive TCRs were reported among donors in an Asian-associated ancestry cluster than the roughly 700-donor mean. Some IMGT-functional V segments, including TRBV6-2 and TRBV6-3, could not be told apart with the 87-base-pair reads, so those segments were excluded. In both the original and validation cohorts, the classifier was reported to diagnose cytomegalovirus status with high specificity and sensitivity. Because HLA typing was missing for some donors at each locus, association tests included only the typed subset. A further reported finding was that TCR beta sequences accurately predicted the HLA-A and HLA-B alleles for most subjects in the first cohort. The only immune exposure information available for the cohort was CMV serostatus. The presence/absence analyses assumed that sequencing depth was roughly uniform across donors, and that assumption may not be true. A later analysis found that TCR association rates varied across HLA loci, with DRB1 alleles showing the most associated TCRs and HLA-C alleles the fewest. An earlier analysis of around 500 of the donors showed that most TCR beta V segments appeared in productive rearrangements either about 87% or about 30% of the time, which broadly matched IMGT annotations. When HLA alleles, especially DR and DQ, strongly co-occurred, TCR associations were difficult to assign to individual alleles. Because counts were too low, some 17 rarely observed V segments, including chromosome 9 orphons, were left out of the earlier analysis of 587 of the donors.

On this clone itself: Its specific antigen is unknown. No base qualities exist here, and no much larger clone lies one base off it.

The V end gives up 5 bases and the J end 6 bases, leaving 4 bases in the junction not matched to a gene. Measured from the cysteine to the phenylalanine, the CDR3 is 13 residues long. The only DNA kept is the CDR3, 39 bases in frame from the first base. Reading the germline V gene gives CDR1 SGHDT and CDR2 YYEEEE. Libraries were built with the immunoSEQ multiplex PCR assay. For the multiplex PCR, a mixture combining 60 forward primers for TCR Vbeta segments and 13 reverse primers for TCR Jbeta segments was used. Amplification of the CDR3 region of rearranged TCR beta genes was performed with a multiplex PCR assay on genomic DNA. The amplified TCR beta libraries were sequenced on the Illumina HiSeq System as 87-base-pair reads. In the original analysis: In a later analysis, 70 million to 95 million unique TCR beta chains were counted across the roughly 700 repertoires, and roughly 11 million of these chains were shared by at least two donors. To remove PCR and sequencing errors, raw reads were error-corrected and collapsed into unique sequences using a nearest-neighbor algorithm that merged closely related sequences. Alignment of CDR3 sequences to IMGT reference sequences was used to assign V, D and J gene segments. For a sequence to be retained, a match of at least six nucleotides was required to both a V gene segment and a J gene segment. Rearrangements were classified as productive when the CDR3 lacked stop codons and remained in frame with V and J, and all other rearrangements were classified as non-productive. CDR3 was defined according to IMGT convention as the region running from the second conserved V-encoded cysteine to the conserved J-encoded phenylalanine. In an earlier analysis of more than 550 of the donors, sequences lacking an unambiguous match to a single V gene segment were excluded. An earlier analysis of several hundred of the donors called V segments functional above 56.7% productive rearrangements and segregating when the between-donor standard deviation exceeded 5%. A statistical classification framework was built for diagnosing cytomegalovirus status from the catalog of TCR beta chain sequences. A later analysis assigned V and J genes by comparing TCR nucleotide sequences with IMGT/GENE-DB human TR gene sequences. A later analysis assigned CDR3 sequences and most-parsimonious VDJ recombination scenarios with the TCRdist pipeline. In a later analysis, every TCR beta chain was defined by the combination of its CDR3 amino acid sequence and its V-gene family, and reads without a unique V-gene family were dropped. In a later analysis, several hundred highly shared, low-generation-probability nucleotide sequences were removed to address suspected cross-contamination and a sequencing artifact. In a later analysis, a clonal expansion index was calculated for each public chain from normalized within-repertoire ranks of inferred template counts. In a later analysis, generation probabilities were computed with a VDJ recombination model fitted to out-of-frame rearrangements, and the resulting probabilities were checked against IGoR. Hypergeometric tests were used in a later analysis to score TCR-TCR, TCR-HLA and TCR-CMV co-occurrence, with a repertoire-size bias correction applied to the TCR pairs. In a later analysis, false discovery rates were estimated by permuting HLA or CMV assignments 20 times. A later analysis grouped co-occurring TCRs with DBSCAN, adding TCRdist sequence similarity when clustering within HLA-allele-positive subsets. Repertoires with fewer than 30,000 or more than 120,000 public chains, plus five repertoires with anomalous nucleotide sharing, were excluded from co-occurrence clustering. TCRdb's version of the immuneACCESS table is confined to in-frame rearrangements and falls short of the full clone set. An unresolved V gene accounts for under half of the shortfall where checked; the remainder is of unknown origin. The DNA gave D and trimming, while V, J and clone size come from that table. The sample has 200,000 or so clones on record, over 70% of them singletons. Clones ranked in the top ten supply 2.1% of the sample.

The cohort was made up of around 720 healthy bone marrow donors. All cohort members were sampled while nominally healthy, although unrecorded immune exposures were likely present. The donor tested CMV seropositive, placing the donor among the 289 seropositive members of the cohort. Each donor provided a peripheral blood sample, and peripheral blood mononuclear cells were used for TCR beta sequencing. Genomic DNA was extracted from the blood cell samples with the Qiagen DNeasy Blood Extraction Kit. Sequenced: PBMCs. This chain is built from TRBV5-6 and TRBJ1-5; 8 central nucleotides agree with TRBD1. The sequence derives from a woman aged 18-29 years in good health and CMV-seropositive. In nucleotides, the sequence is TGTGCCAGCAGTTCAGGGGGCTCTCAGCCCCAGCATTTT. The translation is CASSSGGSQPQHF.